Below, one T cell receptor (beta chain) is given with its context. Its recognized antigen is unknown. Base-call qualities are not available, and no considerably larger clone is one nucleotide away. These data belong to a study of OX40 agonist ivuxolimab in advanced cancers. Regarding the study in general: Ivuxolimab was an agonistic, fully human IgG2 monoclonal antibody directed against OX40 (CD134), a costimulatory receptor. Intravenous ivuxolimab was administered to patients every 2 weeks at six dose levels: 0.01, 0.1, 0.3, 1.5, 3 and 10 mg/kg. Of the 50 to 55 dose-escalation patients, hepatocellular carcinoma was present in about 20, melanoma in approximately 15, renal cell carcinoma in 9 and head and neck cancer in 9. The dose-escalation cohort was almost 85% male with a mean age of approximately 60 years, ranging from roughly 23 to 80. Patients were allowed to have had prior anti-PD-1, anti-PD-L1 or anti-CTLA-4 therapy, and approximately 41% of the dose-escalation patients had previously received checkpoint inhibitors. Three dose-escalation patients achieved partial responses, one with hepatocellular carcinoma and two with cutaneous melanoma. Peripheral TCRbeta sequencing was intended to test whether TCR sequence diversity was altered and clonal T-cell expansion was caused by ivuxolimab. The monotherapy dose-escalation portion (N ≈ 57 patients) of the phase I ivuxolimab trial is reported in the paper. What the research found in general, with its limitations: The antigen specificity of the peripheral T cells that underwent clonal expansion was not determined. In the 0.1-3.0 mg/kg groups, partial responders were among the patients with the lowest normalized peripheral clonal expansion, particularly in CD8+ T cells. Low levels of normalized T-cell clonal expansion were also seen in some patients who did not respond. After ivuxolimab, more expanded clones were found on average in CD8+ T cells than in CD4+ T cells. Clonal expansion of both CD4+ and CD8+ blood T cells was observed from baseline to week 6 at doses 0.1 to 3.0 mg/kg.

CDR1 LNHDA and CDR2 SQIVND were looked up in the germline V gene (reference sequence). The CDR3 sequence holds 14 residues, the cysteine and phenylalanine included. Just CDR3 DNA is preserved here, 42 bases in frame from base 1. After removal of 3 bases from V and 9 bases from J, the junction retains 10 bases not matched to a gene. For sequencing of the TCRbeta CDR3 region, genomic DNA was extracted from the sorted cells. The immunoSEQ Assay was used to sequence the TCRbeta CDR3 regions. The table comes from immuneACCESS by way of TCRdb, which keeps in-frame sequences with V and J called. Part of the clones is missing from these tables; in studies checked, under half for an unresolved V gene and the rest for unknown reasons. Counted in this sample were around 60,000 clones; about 90% of them appeared once. 1.5% to 2% of the sample comes from the top ten. Patients with autoimmune disease history or receiving systemic immunosuppression were excluded from the trial. Peripheral blood for TCR sequencing was collected from all dose cohorts at baseline, on cycle 4 day 1, and on cycle 7 day 1. Samples came from an open-label, multicenter, first-in-human phase I dose-escalation trial of ivuxolimab. The trial enrolled adults with locally advanced or metastatic head and neck squamous cell, hepatocellular, melanoma or renal cell carcinoma. Before TCR sequencing, CD4+ T cells and CD8+ T cells from peripheral blood were sorted into separate populations.

The chain joins TRBV19 to TRBJ1-2; TRBD1 lines up with 7 middle nucleotides. The sample consisted of CD4+ or CD8+ T cells sorted from blood, taken in a trial of the OX40 agonist ivuxolimab. The receptor was isolated from an adult with an advanced solid tumor such as melanoma, head and neck, liver or kidney cancer. The CDR3 region: CASSMSAGGPRYTF. The DNA sequence reads TGTGCCAGTAGTATGTCGGCAGGGGGGCCGCGCTACACCTTC.